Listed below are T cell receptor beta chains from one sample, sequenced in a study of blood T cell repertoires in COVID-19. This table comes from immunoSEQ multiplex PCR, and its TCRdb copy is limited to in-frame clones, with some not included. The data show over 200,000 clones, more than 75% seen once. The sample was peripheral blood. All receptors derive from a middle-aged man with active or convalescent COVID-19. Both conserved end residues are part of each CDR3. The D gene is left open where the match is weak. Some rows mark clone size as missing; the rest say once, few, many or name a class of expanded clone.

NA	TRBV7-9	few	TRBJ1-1	CASSLAEGGRTEAFF	TGTGCCAGCAGCTTAGCTGAGGGGGGGAGGACTGAAGCTTTCTTT
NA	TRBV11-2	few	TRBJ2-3	CASSPRDFGTDTQYF	TGTGCCAGCAGCCCCCGGGACTTCGGCACAGATACGCAGTATTTT
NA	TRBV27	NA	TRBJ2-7	CASSLSGVNSYEQYF	TGTGCCAGCAGTTTATCAGGGGTTAACTCCTACGAGCAGTACTTC
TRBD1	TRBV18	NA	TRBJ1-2	CASCAMGQGYGYTF	TGTGCCAGCTGCGCTATGGGACAGGGCTATGGCTACACCTTC
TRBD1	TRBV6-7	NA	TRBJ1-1	CASSYFGQGNTEAFF	TGTGCCAGCAGTTATTTCGGACAGGGTAACACTGAAGCTTTCTTT
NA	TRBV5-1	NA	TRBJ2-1	CASSLLNMGDNEQFF	TGCGCCAGCAGCTTACTGAACATGGGCGACAATGAGCAGTTCTTC
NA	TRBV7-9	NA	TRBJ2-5	CASEGEETQYF	TGTGCCAGCGAGGGGGAAGAGACCCAGTACTTC
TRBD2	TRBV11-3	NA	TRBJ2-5	CASSLGGGEQETQYF	TGTGCCAGCAGCCTTGGGGGGGGAGAACAAGAGACCCAGTACTTC
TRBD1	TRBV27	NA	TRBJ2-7	CASSLLRDSREEQYF	TGTGCCAGCAGTTTATTACGGGACAGTCGGGAAGAGCAGTACTTC
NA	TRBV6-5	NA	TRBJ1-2	CASAGSGINYGYTF	TGTGCCAGCGCTGGGTCAGGGATCAACTATGGCTACACCTTC
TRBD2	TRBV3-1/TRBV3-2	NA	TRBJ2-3	CASSQDPVLARLSTDTQYF	TGTGCCAGCAGCCAAGACCCTGTACTAGCGAGGCTTAGCACAGATACGCAGTATTTT
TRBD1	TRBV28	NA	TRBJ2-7	CASSAHRDRGEQYF	TGTGCCAGCAGTGCCCACCGGGACAGGGGTGAGCAGTACTTC
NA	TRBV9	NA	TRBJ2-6	CASSVTLSGANVLTF	TGTGCCAGCAGCGTCACTTTGTCTGGGGCCAACGTCCTGACTTTC
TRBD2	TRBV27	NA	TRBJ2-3	CASSLWGRGGLADTQYF	TGTGCCAGCAGTTTATGGGGGCGGGGGGGCCTTGCAGATACGCAGTATTTT
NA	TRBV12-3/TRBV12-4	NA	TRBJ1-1	CASSFTGLEKAFF	TGTGCCAGCAGTTTCACAGGGCTGGAAAAAGCTTTCTTT
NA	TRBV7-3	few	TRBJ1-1	CASSLGANTEAFF	TGTGCCAGCAGCTTGGGGGCGAACACTGAAGCTTTCTTT
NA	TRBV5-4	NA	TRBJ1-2	CASSPQGQGYYGYTF	TGTGCCAGCAGCCCACAGGGTCAGGGATACTATGGCTACACCTTC
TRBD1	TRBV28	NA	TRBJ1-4	CASKAGGGEKLFF	TGTGCCAGCAAGGCAGGGGGCGGTGAAAAACTGTTTTTT
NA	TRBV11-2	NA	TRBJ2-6	CASGPTVSGANVLTF	TGTGCCAGCGGCCCGACAGTCTCTGGGGCCAACGTCCTGACTTTC
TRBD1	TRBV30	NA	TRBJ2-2	CAWSPWTGTGELFF	TGTGCCTGGAGTCCTTGGACAGGCACCGGGGAGCTGTTTTTT
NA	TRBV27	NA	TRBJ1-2	CASSFRQDANYGYTF	TGTGCCAGCAGTTTCAGACAGGACGCTAACTATGGCTACACCTTC
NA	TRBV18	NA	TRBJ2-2	CASSPQGAANTGELFF	TGTGCCAGCTCACCTCAGGGTGCTGCGAACACCGGGGAGCTGTTTTTT
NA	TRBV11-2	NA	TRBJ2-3	CASSLVTGVGTDTQYF	TGTGCCAGCAGCTTAGTCACGGGAGTCGGGACAGATACGCAGTATTTT
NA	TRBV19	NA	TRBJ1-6	CASSIARAYNSPLHF	TGTGCCAGTAGTATAGCGAGGGCTTATAATTCACCCCTCCACTTT
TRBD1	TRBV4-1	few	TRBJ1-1	CASSLGTGITEAFF	TGCGCCAGCAGCCTCGGGACAGGGATCACTGAAGCTTTCTTT
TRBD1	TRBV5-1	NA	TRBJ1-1	CASSPGQVNTEAFF	TGCGCCAGCAGCCCCGGACAGGTAAACACTGAAGCTTTCTTT
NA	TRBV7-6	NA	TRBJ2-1	CASSLVPSGPNEQFF	TGTGCCAGCAGCTTAGTCCCCAGCGGACCCAATGAGCAGTTCTTC
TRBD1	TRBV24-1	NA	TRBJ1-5	CATSDIRDRGQPQHF	TGTGCCACCAGTGACATCCGGGACAGGGGCCAGCCCCAGCATTTT
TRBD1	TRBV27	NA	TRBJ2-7	CASSFRTGINEQYF	TGTGCCAGCAGTTTTCGGACAGGGATTAACGAGCAGTACTTC
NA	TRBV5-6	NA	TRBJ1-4	CASSLRSGVTEKLFF	TGTGCCAGCAGCCTCAGGTCGGGGGTAACAGAAAAACTGTTTTTT
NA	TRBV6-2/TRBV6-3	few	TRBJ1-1	CASSSQGNTEAFF	TGTGCCAGCAGTTCCCAGGGAAACACTGAAGCTTTCTTT
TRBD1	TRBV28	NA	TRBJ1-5	CAIKGGYQPQHF	TGTGCCATCAAAGGGGGCTACCAGCCCCAGCATTTT
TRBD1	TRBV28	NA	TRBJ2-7	CASRRQGDSYEQYF	TGTGCCAGCAGACGACAGGGGGACTCCTACGAGCAGTACTTC
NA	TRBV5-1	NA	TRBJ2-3	CASSPPGSDTQYF	TGCGCCAGCAGCCCACCGGGGTCAGATACGCAGTATTTT
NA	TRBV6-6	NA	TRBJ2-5	CASSPYGQGKETQYF	TGTGCCAGCAGCCCTTACGGCCAGGGAAAAGAGACCCAGTACTTC
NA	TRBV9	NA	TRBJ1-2	CASSVAKEGYGYTF	TGTGCCAGCAGCGTAGCTAAGGAGGGCTATGGCTACACCTTC
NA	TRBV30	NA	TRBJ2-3	CAWSVRRADTQYF	TGTGCCTGGAGTGTACGGAGGGCAGATACGCAGTATTTT
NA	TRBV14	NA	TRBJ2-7	CASSQDAGDYEQYF	TGTGCCAGCAGCCAAGATGCAGGGGACTACGAGCAGTACTTC
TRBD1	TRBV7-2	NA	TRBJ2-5	CASSANRGRETQYF	TGTGCCAGCAGCGCCAACAGGGGTAGGGAGACCCAGTACTTC
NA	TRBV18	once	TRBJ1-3	CASSPSGLPYSGNTIYF	TGTGCCAGCTCACCCTCAGGGCTGCCTTACTCTGGAAACACCATATATTTT
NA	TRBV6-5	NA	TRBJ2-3	CASSSVTDTQYF	TGTGCCAGCAGTTCGGTCACAGATACGCAGTATTTT
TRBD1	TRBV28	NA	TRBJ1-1	CASSSPGQGFGSTEAFF	TGTGCCAGCAGTAGCCCGGGACAGGGGTTTGGAAGCACTGAAGCTTTCTTT
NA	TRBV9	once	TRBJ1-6	CASSETSRAYNSPLHF	TGTGCCAGCAGCGAGACGTCCAGGGCGTATAATTCACCCCTCCACTTT
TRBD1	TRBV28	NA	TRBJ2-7	CASSLGDRGYEQYF	TGTGCCAGCAGTTTGGGGGACAGGGGTTACGAGCAGTACTTC
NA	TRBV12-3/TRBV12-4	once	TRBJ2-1	CASSLGGDEQFF	TGTGCCAGCAGTTTAGGGGGGGATGAGCAGTTCTTC
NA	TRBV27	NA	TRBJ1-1	CASIDTMNTEAFF	TGTGCCAGCATAGACACCATGAACACTGAAGCTTTCTTT
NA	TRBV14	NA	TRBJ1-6	CASSPTGNNSPLHF	TGTGCCAGCAGCCCGACAGGAAATAATTCACCCCTCCACTTT
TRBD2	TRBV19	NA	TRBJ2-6	CASSMGGTGANVLTF	TGTGCCAGTAGTATGGGAGGGACTGGGGCCAACGTCCTGACTTTC
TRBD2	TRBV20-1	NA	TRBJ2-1	CSASPPSGRSNEQFF	TGCAGTGCTAGTCCGCCTAGCGGGAGGTCAAATGAGCAGTTCTTC
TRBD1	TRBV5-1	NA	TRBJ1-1	CASSQLPGTGVNTEAFF	TGCGCCAGCAGCCAGCTACCCGGGACAGGGGTGAACACTGAAGCTTTCTTT
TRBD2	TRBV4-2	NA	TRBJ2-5	CASSQDLSSSGGRRETQYF	TGTGCCAGCAGCCAAGATCTAAGTAGTAGCGGGGGCCGGAGAGAGACCCAGTACTTC
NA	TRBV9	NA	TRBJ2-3	CASSVELRTDTQYF	TGTGCCAGCAGCGTAGAGCTGCGCACAGATACGCAGTATTTT
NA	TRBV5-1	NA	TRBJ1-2	CASSLAGLANYGYTF	TGCGCCAGCAGCTTGGCCGGCCTAGCTAACTATGGCTACACCTTC
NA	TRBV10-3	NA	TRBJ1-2	CAISPEFNYGYTF	TGTGCCATCAGTCCAGAATTTAACTATGGCTACACCTTC
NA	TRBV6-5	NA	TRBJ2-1	CASSYERGRVGEQFF	TGTGCCAGCAGTTACGAGAGGGGGAGGGTTGGTGAGCAGTTCTTC
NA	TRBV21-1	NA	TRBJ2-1	CASVPTQREGRHEQFF	TGTGCCAGCGTTCCTACTCAGCGGGAGGGCCGGCATGAGCAGTTCTTC
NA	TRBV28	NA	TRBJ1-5	CASTRREKPQHF	TGTGCCAGCACCCGCCGGGAGAAGCCCCAGCATTTT